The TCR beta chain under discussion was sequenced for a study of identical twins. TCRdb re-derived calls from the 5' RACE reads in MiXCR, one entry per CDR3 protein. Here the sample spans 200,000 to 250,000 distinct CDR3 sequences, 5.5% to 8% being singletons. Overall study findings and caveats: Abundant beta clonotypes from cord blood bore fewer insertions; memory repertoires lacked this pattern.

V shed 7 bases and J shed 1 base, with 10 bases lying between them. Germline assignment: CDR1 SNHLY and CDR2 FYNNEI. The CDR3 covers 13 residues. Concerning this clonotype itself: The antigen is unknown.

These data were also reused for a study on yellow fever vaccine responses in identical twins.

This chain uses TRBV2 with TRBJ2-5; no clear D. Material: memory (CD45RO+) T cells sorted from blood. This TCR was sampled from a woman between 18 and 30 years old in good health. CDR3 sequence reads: CASIAFTQETQYF. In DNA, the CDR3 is TGTGCCAGCATAGCTTTTACCCAAGAGACCCAGTACTTC.